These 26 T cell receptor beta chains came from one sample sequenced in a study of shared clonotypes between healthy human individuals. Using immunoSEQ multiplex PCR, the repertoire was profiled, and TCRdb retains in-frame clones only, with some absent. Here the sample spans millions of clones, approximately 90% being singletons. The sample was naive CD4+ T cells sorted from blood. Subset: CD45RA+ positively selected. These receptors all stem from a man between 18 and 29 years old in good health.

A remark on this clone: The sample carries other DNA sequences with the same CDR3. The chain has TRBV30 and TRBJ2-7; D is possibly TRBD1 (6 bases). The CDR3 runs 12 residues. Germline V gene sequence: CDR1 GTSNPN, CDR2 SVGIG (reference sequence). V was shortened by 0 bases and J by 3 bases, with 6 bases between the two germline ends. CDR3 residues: CAWSVTGYEQYF. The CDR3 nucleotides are TGTGCCTGGAGTGTGACAGGCTACGAGCAGTACTTC.

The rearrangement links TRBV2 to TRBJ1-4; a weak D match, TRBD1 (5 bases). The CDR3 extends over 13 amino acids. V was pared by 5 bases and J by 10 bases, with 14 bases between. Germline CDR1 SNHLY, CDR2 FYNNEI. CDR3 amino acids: CASSYGGFGKLFF. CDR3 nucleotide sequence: TGTGCCAGCAGTTATGGGGGGTTTGGAAAACTGTTTTTT.

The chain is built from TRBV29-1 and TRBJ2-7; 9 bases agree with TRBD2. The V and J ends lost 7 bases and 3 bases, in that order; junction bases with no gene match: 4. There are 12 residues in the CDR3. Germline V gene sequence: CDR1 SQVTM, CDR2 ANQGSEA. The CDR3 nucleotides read TGCAGCGCAGGCGGGGGGGGCTACGAGCAGTACTTC. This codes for CSAGGGGYEQYF.

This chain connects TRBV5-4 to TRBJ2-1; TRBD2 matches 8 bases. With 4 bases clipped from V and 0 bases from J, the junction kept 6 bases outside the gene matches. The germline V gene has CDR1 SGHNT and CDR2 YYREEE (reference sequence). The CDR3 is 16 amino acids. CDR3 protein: CASSPAGGSSYNEQFF. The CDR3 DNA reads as TGTGCCAGCAGCCCGGCGGGGGGAAGCTCCTACAATGAGCAGTTCTTC.

CDR3 loop: CASARDGFNQPQHF. The CDR3 DNA is TGTGCCAGCGCCCGAGACGGATTCAATCAGCCCCAGCATTTT. This chain links TRBV6-5 with TRBJ1-5, with D unclear. V was pared by 8 bases and J by 3 bases, with 14 bases between. This CDR3 is 14 amino acids long. Looked up from germline, CDR1 is MNHEY and CDR2 is SVGAGI.

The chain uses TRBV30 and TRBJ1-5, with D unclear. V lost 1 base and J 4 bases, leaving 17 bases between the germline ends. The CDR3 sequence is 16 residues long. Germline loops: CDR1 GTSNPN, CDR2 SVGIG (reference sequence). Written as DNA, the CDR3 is TGTGCCTGGAGTGCGCCCCTTCGAGGGATAAATCAGCCCCAGCATTTT. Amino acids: CAWSAPLRGINQPQHF.

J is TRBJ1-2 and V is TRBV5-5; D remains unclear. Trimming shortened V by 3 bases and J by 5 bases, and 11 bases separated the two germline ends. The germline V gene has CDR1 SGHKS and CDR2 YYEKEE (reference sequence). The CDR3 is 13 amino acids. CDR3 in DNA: TGTGCCAGCAGCTCTCAGACTGATTATGGCTACACCTTC. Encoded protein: CASSSQTDYGYTF. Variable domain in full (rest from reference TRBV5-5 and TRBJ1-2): DAGVTQSPTHLIKTRGQQVTLRCSPISGHKSVSWYQQVLGQGPQFIFQYYEKEERGRGNFPDRFSARQFPNYSSELNVNALLLGDSALYLCASSSQTDYGYTFGSGTRLTVV.

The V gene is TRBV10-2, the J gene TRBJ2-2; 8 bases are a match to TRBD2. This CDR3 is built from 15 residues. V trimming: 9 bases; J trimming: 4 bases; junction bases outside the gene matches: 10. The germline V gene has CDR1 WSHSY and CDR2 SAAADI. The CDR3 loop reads CASVRGGPGTGELFF. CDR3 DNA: TGCGCCAGTGTACGGGGGGGCCCTGGCACCGGGGAGCTGTTTTTT.

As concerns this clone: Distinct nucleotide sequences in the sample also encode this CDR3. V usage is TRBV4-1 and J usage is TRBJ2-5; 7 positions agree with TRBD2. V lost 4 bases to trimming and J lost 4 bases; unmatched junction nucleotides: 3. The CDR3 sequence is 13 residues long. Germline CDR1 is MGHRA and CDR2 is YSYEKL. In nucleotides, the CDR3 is TGCGCCAGCAGCCTGACGGGAGGAGAGACCCAGTACTTC. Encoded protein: CASSLTGGETQYF.

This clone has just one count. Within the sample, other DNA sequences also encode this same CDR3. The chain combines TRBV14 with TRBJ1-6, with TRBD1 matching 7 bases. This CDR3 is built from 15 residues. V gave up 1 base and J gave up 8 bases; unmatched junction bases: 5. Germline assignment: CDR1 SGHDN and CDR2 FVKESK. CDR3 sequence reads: CASSQGQGGYSPLHF. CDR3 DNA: TGTGCCAGCAGCCAAGGACAGGGAGGTTATTCACCCCTCCACTTT.

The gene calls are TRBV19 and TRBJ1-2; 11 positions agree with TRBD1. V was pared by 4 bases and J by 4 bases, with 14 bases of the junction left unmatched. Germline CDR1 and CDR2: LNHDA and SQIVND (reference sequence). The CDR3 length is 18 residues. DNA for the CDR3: TGTGCCAGTAGTACTCCCTTGGACAGGGGGCTAATATTCTATGGCTACACCTTC. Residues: CASSTPLDRGLIFYGYTF. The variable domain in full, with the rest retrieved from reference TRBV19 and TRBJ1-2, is DGGITQSPKYLFRKEGQNVTLSCEQNLNHDAMYWYRQDPGQGLRLIYYSQIVNDFQKGDIAEGYSVSREKKESFPLTVTSAQKNPTAFYLCASSTPLDRGLIFYGYTFGSGTRLTVV.

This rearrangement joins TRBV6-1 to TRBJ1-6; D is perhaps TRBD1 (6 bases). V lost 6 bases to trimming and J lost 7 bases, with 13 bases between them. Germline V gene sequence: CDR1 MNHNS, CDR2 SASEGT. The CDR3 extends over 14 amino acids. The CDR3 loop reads CASRGGGRNSPLHF. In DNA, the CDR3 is TGTGCCAGCAGGGGAGGGGGGCGGAATTCACCCCTCCACTTT.

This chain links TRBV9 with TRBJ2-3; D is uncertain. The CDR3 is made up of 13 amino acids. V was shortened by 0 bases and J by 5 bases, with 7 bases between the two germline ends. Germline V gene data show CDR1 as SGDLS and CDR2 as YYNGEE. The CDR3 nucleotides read TGTGCCAGCAGCGTAGCTCTTCAAGATACGCAGTATTTT. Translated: CASSVALQDTQYF.

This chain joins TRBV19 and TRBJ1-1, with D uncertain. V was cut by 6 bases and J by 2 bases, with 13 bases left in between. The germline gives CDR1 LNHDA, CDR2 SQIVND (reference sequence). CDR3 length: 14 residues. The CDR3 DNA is TGTGCCAGTAGAAGTGGGAGGACCAACACTGAAGCTTTCTTT. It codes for CASRSGRTNTEAFF.

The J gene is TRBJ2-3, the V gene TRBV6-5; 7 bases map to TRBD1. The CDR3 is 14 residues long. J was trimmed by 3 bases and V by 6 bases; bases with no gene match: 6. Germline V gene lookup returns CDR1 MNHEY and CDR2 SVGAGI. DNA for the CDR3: TGTGCCAGCAGAACAGGGGCGACGACAGATACGCAGTATTTT. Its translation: CASRTGATTDTQYF.

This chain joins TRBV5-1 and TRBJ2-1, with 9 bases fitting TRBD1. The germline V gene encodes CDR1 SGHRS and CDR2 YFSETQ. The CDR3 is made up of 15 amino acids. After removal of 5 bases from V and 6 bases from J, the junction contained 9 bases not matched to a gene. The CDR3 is CASSRATGGSNEQFF. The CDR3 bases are TGCGCCAGCAGTAGAGCGACAGGGGGAAGCAATGAGCAGTTCTTC.

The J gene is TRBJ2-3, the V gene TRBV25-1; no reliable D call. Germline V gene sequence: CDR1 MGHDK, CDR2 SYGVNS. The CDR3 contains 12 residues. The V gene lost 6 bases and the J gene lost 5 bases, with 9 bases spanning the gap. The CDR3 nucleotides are TGTGCCAGCAGCCGGACCGTAGATACGCAGTATTTT. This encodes CASSRTVDTQYF.

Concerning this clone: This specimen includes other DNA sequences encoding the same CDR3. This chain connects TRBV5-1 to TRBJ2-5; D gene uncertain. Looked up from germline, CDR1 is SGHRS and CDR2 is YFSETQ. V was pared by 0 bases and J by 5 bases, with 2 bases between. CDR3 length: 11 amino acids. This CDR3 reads CASSLVETQYF. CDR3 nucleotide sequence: TGCGCCAGCAGCTTGGTTGAGACCCAGTACTTC.

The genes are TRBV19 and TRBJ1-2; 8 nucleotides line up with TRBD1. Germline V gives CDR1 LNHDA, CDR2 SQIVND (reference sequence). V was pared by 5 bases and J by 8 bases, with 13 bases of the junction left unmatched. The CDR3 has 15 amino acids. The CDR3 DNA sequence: TGTGCCAGTAGTTCTCCGGGACAGGTCTATGTGGGCTACACCTTC. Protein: CASSSPGQVYVGYTF.

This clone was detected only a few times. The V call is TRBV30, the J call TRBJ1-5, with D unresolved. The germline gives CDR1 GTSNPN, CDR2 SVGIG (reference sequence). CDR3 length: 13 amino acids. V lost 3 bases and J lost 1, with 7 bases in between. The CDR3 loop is CAWRGNSNQPQHF. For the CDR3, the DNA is TGTGCCTGGAGGGGCAACAGCAATCAGCCCCAGCATTTT.

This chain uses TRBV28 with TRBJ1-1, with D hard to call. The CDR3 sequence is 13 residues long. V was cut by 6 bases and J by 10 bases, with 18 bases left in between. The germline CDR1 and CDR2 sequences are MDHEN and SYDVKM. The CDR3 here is CASRTTYNGLAFF. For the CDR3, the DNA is TGTGCCAGCAGGACCACCTATAACGGGTTAGCTTTCTTT. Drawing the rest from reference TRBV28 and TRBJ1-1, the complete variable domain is DVKVTQSSRYLVKRTGEKVFLECVQDMDHENMFWYRQDPGLGLRLIYFSYDVKMKEKGDIPEGYSVSREKKERFSLILESASTNQTSMYLCASRTTYNGLAFFGQGTRLTVV.

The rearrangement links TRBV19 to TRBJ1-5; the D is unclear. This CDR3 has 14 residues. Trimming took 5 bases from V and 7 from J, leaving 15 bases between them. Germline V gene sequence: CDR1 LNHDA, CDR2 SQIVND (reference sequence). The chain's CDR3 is CASSPALVGQPQHF. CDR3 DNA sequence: TGTGCCAGTAGTCCCGCCCTGGTCGGACAGCCCCAGCATTTT.

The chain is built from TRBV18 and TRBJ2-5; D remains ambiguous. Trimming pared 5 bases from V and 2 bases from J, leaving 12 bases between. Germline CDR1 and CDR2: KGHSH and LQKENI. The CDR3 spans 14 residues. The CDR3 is CASSSPGGQETQYF. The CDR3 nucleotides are TGTGCCAGCTCAAGCCCTGGCGGACAAGAGACCCAGTACTTC.

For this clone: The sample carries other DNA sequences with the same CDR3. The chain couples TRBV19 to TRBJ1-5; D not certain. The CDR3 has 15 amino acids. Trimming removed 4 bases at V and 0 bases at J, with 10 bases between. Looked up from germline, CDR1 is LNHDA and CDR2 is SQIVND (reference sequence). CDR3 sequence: CASSTLYSSNQPQHF. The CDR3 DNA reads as TGTGCCAGTAGTACTCTGTACAGTAGCAATCAGCCCCAGCATTTT.

The CDR3 DNA reads as TGTGCCAGCAGTTTACTTCCGCCGGCCTACGAGCAGTACTTC. Translation: CASSLLPPAYEQYF. The rearrangement uses TRBV28 and TRBJ2-7; D remains unclear. The V end was cut by 2 bases, the J end by 2 bases, with 10 bases between. Per germline, CDR1 MDHEN and CDR2 SYDVKM. The CDR3 is 14 residues long.

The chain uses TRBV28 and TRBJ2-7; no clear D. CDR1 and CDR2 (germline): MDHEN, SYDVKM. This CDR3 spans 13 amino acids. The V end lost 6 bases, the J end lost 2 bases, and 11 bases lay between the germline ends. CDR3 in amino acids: CASSRPRPYEQYF. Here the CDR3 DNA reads TGTGCCAGCAGCCGCCCCCGCCCCTACGAGCAGTACTTC.